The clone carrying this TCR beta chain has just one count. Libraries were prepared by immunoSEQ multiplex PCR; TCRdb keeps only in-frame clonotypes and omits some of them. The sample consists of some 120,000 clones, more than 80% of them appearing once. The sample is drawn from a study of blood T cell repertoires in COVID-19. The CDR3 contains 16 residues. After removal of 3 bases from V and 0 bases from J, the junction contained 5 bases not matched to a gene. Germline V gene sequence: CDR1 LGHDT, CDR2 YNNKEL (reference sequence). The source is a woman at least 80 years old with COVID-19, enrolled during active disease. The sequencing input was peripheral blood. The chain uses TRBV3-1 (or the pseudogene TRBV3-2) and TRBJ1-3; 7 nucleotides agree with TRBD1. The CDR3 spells CASSQGQPFSGNTIYF. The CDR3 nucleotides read TGTGCCAGCAGCCAGGGACAGCCGTTCTCTGGAAACACCATATATTTT.